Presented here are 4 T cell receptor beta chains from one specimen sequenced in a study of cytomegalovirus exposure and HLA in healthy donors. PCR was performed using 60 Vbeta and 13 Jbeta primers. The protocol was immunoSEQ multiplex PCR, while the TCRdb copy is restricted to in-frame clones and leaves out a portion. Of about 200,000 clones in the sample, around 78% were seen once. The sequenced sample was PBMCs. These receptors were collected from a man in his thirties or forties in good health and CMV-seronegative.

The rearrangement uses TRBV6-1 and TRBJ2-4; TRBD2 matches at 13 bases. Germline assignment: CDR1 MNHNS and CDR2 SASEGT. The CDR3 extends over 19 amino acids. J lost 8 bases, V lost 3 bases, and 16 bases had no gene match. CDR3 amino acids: CASSDRVGTSGTTGDIQYF. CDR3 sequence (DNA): TGTGCCAGCAGTGACCGAGTGGGGACTAGCGGGACCACAGGGGACATTCAGTACTTC.

CDR3: CSVMGPAGGETQYF. In DNA form, the CDR3 reads TGCAGCGTTATGGGACCAGCGGGTGGAGAGACCCAGTACTTC. The genes are TRBV29-1 and TRBJ2-5, with D possibly TRBD2 on 6 matching bases. The CDR3 length is 14 residues. Trimming removed 5 bases from V and 4 bases from J, with 17 bases in between. Germline V gene sequence: CDR1 SQVTM, CDR2 ANQGSEA.

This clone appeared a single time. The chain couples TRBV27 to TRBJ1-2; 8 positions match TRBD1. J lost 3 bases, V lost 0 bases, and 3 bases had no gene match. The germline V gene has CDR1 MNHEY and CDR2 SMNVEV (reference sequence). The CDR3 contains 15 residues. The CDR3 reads CASSLSAGGDYGYTF. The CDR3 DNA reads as TGTGCCAGCAGTTTATCGGCAGGGGGCGACTATGGCTACACCTTC.

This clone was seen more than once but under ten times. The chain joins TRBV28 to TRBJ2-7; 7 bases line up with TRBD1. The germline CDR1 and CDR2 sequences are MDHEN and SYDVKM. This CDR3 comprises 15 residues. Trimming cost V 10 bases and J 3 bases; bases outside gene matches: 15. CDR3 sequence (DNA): TGTGCCACCAAACGAGTACAGGGGCGCGTCTACGAGCAGTACTTC. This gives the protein CATKRVQGRVYEQYF.